Each of the 19 T cell receptor beta chains below was sequenced from the same sample in a study of CD8+ T cells in alopecia areata. The treatment is: oral pan-JAK inhibitor, 5-10 mg twice daily. The sequencing template was cDNA reverse transcribed from extracted RNA. Method: immunoSEQ multiplex PCR; TCRdb's copy keeps in-frame clones and lacks some. The data show roughly 190,000 clones, 50% to 60% seen once. Specimen: CD4+ T cells sorted from blood, collected at week 4, from a patient treated with tofacitinib. The receptors stem from a human donor with alopecia areata.

The V gene is TRBV30, the J gene TRBJ2-7; unclear D gene. The CDR3 covers 13 residues. Between the trimmed V and J ends, which lost 1 base and 6 bases, there was a span of 13 bases. Germline V gene sequence: CDR1 GTSNPN, CDR2 SVGIG (reference sequence). The CDR3 DNA follows: TGTGCCTGGAGTGATCGCCTCGGCGGCGAGCAGTACTTC. Translated, it gives CAWSDRLGGEQYF. Using reference TRBV30 and TRBJ2-7 for the parts outside the CDR3, the full variable domain is SQTIHQWPATLVQPVGSPLSLECTVEGTSNPNLYWYRQAAGRGLQLLFYSVGIGQISSEVPQNLSASRPQDRQFILSSKKLLLSDSGFYLCAWSDRLGGEQYFGPGTRLTVT.

The rearrangement links TRBV29-1 to TRBJ1-5, with TRBD1 as a possible D gene (5 bases). Trimming cost V 4 bases and J 0 bases, with 16 bases left between them. The CDR3 spans 16 residues. Germline V gives CDR1 SQVTM, CDR2 ANQGSEA. CDR3 nucleotides: TGCAGCGTTGCGGCTCAGGGATATTATAGCAATCAGCCCCAGCATTTT. Translating it yields CSVAAQGYYSNQPQHF. Combining the CDR3 with reference TRBV29-1 and TRBJ1-5 gives the whole variable domain SAVISQKPSRDICQRGTSLTIQCQVDSQVTMMFWYRQQPGQSLTLIATANQGSEATYESGFVIDKFPISRPNLTFSTLTVSNMSPEDSSIYLCSVAAQGYYSNQPQHFGDGTRLSIL.

This clone has a handful of counts. CDR3 loop: CASRRLRGAATQYF. The CDR3 region has the DNA TGTGCCAGCAGGCGTCTGAGGGGTGCAGCTACGCAGTATTTT. The chain combines TRBV11-1 with TRBJ2-3; either TRBD1 or TRBD2 may fit D (5 bases each). The V gene lost 6 bases and the J gene lost 8 bases, with 18 bases spanning the gap. The germline V gene has CDR1 SGHAT and CDR2 FQDESV (reference sequence). CDR3 length equals 14 residues.

This clone was detected a few times. The V gene is TRBV30, the J gene TRBJ1-5; 10 positions match TRBD1. The V and J ends lost 5 bases and 2 bases, in that order; junction bases with no gene match: 0. The germline gives CDR1 GTSNPN, CDR2 SVGIG (reference sequence). The CDR3 contains 13 residues. The CDR3: CAWGQGGNQPQHF. For the CDR3, the DNA is TGTGCCTGGGGACAGGGGGGCAATCAGCCCCAGCATTTT.

This clone has only a few counts. CDR3 amino acids: CASSLVLSGGKAEAFF. In nucleotides, the CDR3 is TGTGCCAGCAGCTTAGTCTTGTCAGGGGGAAAAGCTGAAGCTTTCTTT. V is TRBV7-9 and J is TRBJ1-1; 7 bases are shared with TRBD1. The germline gives CDR1 SEHNR, CDR2 FQNEAQ (reference sequence). V shed 1 base, J shed 6 bases, and the junction held 11 bases outside the gene matches. There are 16 residues in the CDR3.

CDR3 DNA: TGTGCCAGCAGGATGGGTGTGTCCTATAATTCACCCCTCCACTTT. This translates into CASRMGVSYNSPLHF. The chain combines TRBV27 with TRBJ1-6, with no clear D. The germline gives CDR1 MNHEY, CDR2 SMNVEV (reference sequence). The CDR3 is 15 residues long. With 6 bases removed from V and 1 base from J, the gap between germline ends came to 10 bases.

A note on this clone: Relative to the germline gene, one junction end is altered; a read error may explain this. The CDR3 DNA reads as TGTGCTAGCAGCTTAGAATACGGGTACAATGAGCAGTTCTTC. Translating it yields CASSLEYGYNEQFF. The genes are TRBV7-7 and TRBJ2-1; D uncertain. Germline CDR1 and CDR2: SSHAT and FNYEAQ (reference sequence). The CDR3 runs to 14 residues. Variable domain in full (rest from reference TRBV7-7 and TRBJ2-1): GAGVSQSPRYKVTKRGQDVTLRCDPISSHATLYWYQQALGQGPEFLTYFNYEAQPDKSGLPSDRFSAERPEGSISTLTIQRTEQRDSAMYRCASSLEYGYNEQFFGPGTRLTVL.

This chain uses TRBV7-2 with TRBJ2-6; D gene ambiguous. CDR3 length: 16 residues. V was trimmed by 2 bases and J by 2 bases, leaving 10 bases between them. Germline-derived CDR1 and CDR2 are SGHTA and FQGNSA. The CDR3 region has the DNA TGTGCCAGCAGCTTACCAGCCGAAGCTGGGGCCAACGTCCTGACTTTC. It is translated as CASSLPAEAGANVLTF.

This rearrangement joins TRBV29-1 to TRBJ2-3; TRBD1 matches 8 bases. The V segment lost 6 bases and the J segment 4 bases; nucleotides outside the gene matches: 3. This CDR3 is 12 amino acids long. Germline CDR1 reads SQVTM; CDR2 reads ANQGSEA. The DNA of the CDR3 is TGCAGCGTCCAGGGGGCTCCAGATACGCAGTATTTT. Translated, it gives CSVQGAPDTQYF.

The V call is TRBV7-9, the J call TRBJ1-5; D uncertain. Germline assignment: CDR1 SEHNR and CDR2 FQNEAQ (reference sequence). This CDR3 has 13 residues. With 8 bases removed from V and 2 bases from J, the gap between germline ends came to 10 bases. The CDR3 sequence: CASSIRGNQPQHF. CDR3 DNA sequence: TGTGCCAGCTCGATCCGCGGCAATCAGCCCCAGCATTTT. Complete variable domain (other parts from reference TRBV7-9 and TRBJ1-5): DTGVSQNPRHKITKRGQNVTFRCDPISEHNRLYWYRQTLGQGPEFLTYFQNEAQLEKSRLLSDRFSAERPKGSFSTLEIQRTEQGDSAMYLCASSIRGNQPQHFGDGTRLSIL.

A word on this clone: A junction end diverges from the germline sequence, so it may reflect a read error. The chain joins TRBV7-7 to TRBJ2-3, with D possibly being TRBD1 (5 bases). This CDR3 region has 13 residues. Looked up from germline, CDR1 is SSHAT and CDR2 is FNYEAQ (reference sequence). CDR3 bases: TGTGCTAGCAGCCCAGACAGACTAGATACGCAGTATTTT. The encoded protein is CASSPDRLDTQYF.

This clone was picked up a small number of times. The chain joins TRBV29-1 to TRBJ2-4; the match to TRBD1 covers 8 bases. The CDR3 has 11 amino acids. V lost 5 bases to trimming and J lost 11 bases; unmatched junction nucleotides: 5. CDR1 is SQVTM and CDR2 is ANQGSEA in the germline V gene. The CDR3 bases are TGCAGCGTTTGGACAGGGCTCCTTCAGTACTTC. This encodes CSVWTGLLQYF.

The chain couples TRBV4-1 to TRBJ1-6; TRBD1 matches 7 bases. With 2 bases clipped from V and 9 bases from J, the junction kept 13 bases outside the gene matches. Germline loops: CDR1 MGHRA, CDR2 YSYEKL. The CDR3 runs 17 residues. The CDR3 sequence is CASSQNLVGGYSSPLHF. In nucleotides, the CDR3 is TGCGCCAGCAGCCAAAACCTGGTAGGGGGCTACAGTTCACCCCTCCACTTT.

The chain has TRBV29-1 and TRBJ2-4; D might be TRBD1 (5 bases). The germline V gene has CDR1 SQVTM and CDR2 ANQGSEA. The CDR3 loop spans 12 amino acids. V dropped 4 bases and J dropped 5 bases, with 9 bases sitting between them. The CDR3: CSVATGQNIQYF. CDR3 bases: TGCAGCGTTGCCACAGGACAAAACATTCAGTACTTC.

The chain couples TRBV7-2 to TRBJ2-5; maybe TRBD2 (6 bases). With 8 bases removed from V and 0 bases from J, the gap between germline ends came to 13 bases. The CDR3 length is 14 residues. Per the germline V gene, CDR1 is SGHTA and CDR2 is FQGNSA. CDR3 in DNA: TGTGCCAGCCCCGACGGGGGAAACCAAGAGACCCAGTACTTC. This codes for CASPDGGNQETQYF.

The rearrangement joins TRBV27 to TRBJ2-7; no clear D gene. The CDR3 contains 15 residues. The V gene lost 4 bases and the J gene lost 3 bases, with 16 bases spanning the gap. Germline CDR1 MNHEY, CDR2 SMNVEV (reference sequence). The CDR3 DNA reads as TGTGCCAGCAGTTCACCGGCTGGGTCCCTCTACGAGCAGTACTTC. Protein: CASSSPAGSLYEQYF.

The V gene is TRBV2, the J gene TRBJ2-1; 7 bases fit TRBD2. Unmatched junction bases numbered 3, after V lost 6 bases and J lost 4 bases. CDR3 length: 13 residues. Germline V gene sequence: CDR1 SNHLY, CDR2 FYNNEI. The CDR3 protein is CASSGGSYNEQFF. The CDR3, as DNA: TGTGCCAGCAGCGGGGGGAGTTACAATGAGCAGTTCTTC. Looking up the rest from reference TRBV2 and TRBJ2-1 gives the full variable domain: EPEVTQTPSHQVTQMGQEVILRCVPISNHLYFYWYRQILGQKVEFLVSFYNNEISEKSEIFDDQFSVERPDGSNFTLKIRSTKLEDSAMYFCASSGGSYNEQFFGPGTRLTVL.

This chain joins TRBV10-3 and TRBJ1-2, with 9 bases lining up with TRBD1. The junction had 8 bases not matched to a gene; V was cut back by 10 bases and J by 8 bases. This CDR3 comprises 12 residues. Germline lookup yields CDR1 ENHRY and CDR2 SYGVKD. The CDR3 DNA is TGTGCCACGCCGGGACAGGGCAACGGCTACACCTTC. Encoded protein: CATPGQGNGYTF.

V and J are TRBV2 and TRBJ2-3; 8 bases map to TRBD1. Trimming cost V 3 bases and J 8 bases; bases outside gene matches: 7. The CDR3 contains 14 residues. The germline V gene has CDR1 SNHLY and CDR2 FYNNEI. The CDR3 loop is CASSDRGRGGTQYF. Here the CDR3 DNA reads TGTGCCAGCAGTGACAGGGGGCGCGGTGGTACGCAGTATTTT.